These T cell receptor beta chains were read from a single sample in a study of T cell responses to AZD1222 COVID-19 vaccine. Generated by immunoSEQ multiplex PCR, the TCRdb table keeps only in-frame clones and is missing some. Among about 40,000 clones listed, about 88% were seen once. Specimen: peripheral blood, collected 28 days after the second dose of the MenACWY control vaccine. The receptors derive from an adult who received the MenACWY meningococcal vaccine as a control. CDR3s leave out the opening cysteine and the closing phenylalanine or tryptophan. Each record gives: V gene, J gene, CDR3 protein.

TRBV5-1	TRBJ2-4	ASSLEGGKNIQY
TRBV5-4	TRBJ2-5	ASSRGGGLETQY
TRBV6-5	TRBJ1-1	ASNNRVDTEAF
TRBV10-3	TRBJ1-1	AISELGDRAF
TRBV7-9	TRBJ2-3	ASSSWTDHTDTQY
TRBV11-2	TRBJ2-3	ASSGNTDTQY
TRBV5-1	TRBJ2-2	ASSDLVTGELF
TRBV5-4	TRBJ1-5	ASSFGVEGH
TRBV5-4	TRBJ2-3	ASSFPAGGMADTQY
TRBV21-1	TRBJ2-7	ASSNWGLRLEQY
TRBV6-1	TRBJ1-1	ASSEAARGNTEAF